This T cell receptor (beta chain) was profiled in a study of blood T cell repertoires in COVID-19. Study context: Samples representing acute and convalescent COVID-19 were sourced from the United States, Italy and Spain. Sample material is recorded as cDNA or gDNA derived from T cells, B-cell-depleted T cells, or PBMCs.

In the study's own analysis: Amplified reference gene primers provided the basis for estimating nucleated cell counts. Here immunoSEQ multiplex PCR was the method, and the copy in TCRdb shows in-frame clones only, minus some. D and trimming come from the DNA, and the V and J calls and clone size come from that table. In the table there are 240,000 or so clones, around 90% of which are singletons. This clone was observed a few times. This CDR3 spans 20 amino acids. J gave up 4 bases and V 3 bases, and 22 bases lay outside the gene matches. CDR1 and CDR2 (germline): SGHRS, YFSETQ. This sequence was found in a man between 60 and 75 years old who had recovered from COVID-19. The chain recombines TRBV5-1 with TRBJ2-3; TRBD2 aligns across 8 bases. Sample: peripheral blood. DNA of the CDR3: TGCGCCAGCAGCTCGCGTTCACGAGGAGAGGGCGCGGGAGGCGCAGATACGCAGTATTTT. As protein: CASSSRSRGEGAGGADTQYF.